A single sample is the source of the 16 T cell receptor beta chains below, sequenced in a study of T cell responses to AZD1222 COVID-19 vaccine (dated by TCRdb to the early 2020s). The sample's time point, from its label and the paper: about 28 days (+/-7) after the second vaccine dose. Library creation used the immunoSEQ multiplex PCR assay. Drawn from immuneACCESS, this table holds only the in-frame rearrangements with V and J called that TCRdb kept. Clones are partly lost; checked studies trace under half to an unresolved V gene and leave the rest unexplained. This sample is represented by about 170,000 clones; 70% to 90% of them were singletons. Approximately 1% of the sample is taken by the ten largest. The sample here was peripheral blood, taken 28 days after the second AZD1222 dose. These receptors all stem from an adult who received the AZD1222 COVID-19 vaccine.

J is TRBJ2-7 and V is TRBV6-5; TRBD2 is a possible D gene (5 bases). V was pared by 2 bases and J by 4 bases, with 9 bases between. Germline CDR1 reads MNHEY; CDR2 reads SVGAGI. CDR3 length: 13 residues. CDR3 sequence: CASSYNQRYEQYF. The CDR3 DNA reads TGTGCCAGCAGTTACAACCAGCGGTACGAGCAGTACTTC.

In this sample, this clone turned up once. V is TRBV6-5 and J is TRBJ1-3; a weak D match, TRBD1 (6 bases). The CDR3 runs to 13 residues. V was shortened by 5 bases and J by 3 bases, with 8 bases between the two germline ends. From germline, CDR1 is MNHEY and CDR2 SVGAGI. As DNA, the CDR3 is TGTGCCAGCAGTAGGACAGATGGAAACACCATATATTTT. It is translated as CASSRTDGNTIYF.

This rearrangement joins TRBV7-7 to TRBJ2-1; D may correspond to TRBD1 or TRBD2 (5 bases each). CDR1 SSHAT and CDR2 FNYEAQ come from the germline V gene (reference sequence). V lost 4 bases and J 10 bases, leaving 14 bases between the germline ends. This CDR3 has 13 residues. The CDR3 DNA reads TGTGCCAGCAGCTATATAGGGGACGGCGAGCAGTTCTTC. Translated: CASSYIGDGEQFF.

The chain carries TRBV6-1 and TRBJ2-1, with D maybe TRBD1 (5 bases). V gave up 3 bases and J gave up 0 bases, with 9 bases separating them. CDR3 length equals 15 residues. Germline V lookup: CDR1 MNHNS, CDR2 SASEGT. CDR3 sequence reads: CASSEDTGSYNEQFF. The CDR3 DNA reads TGTGCCAGCAGTGAGGACACAGGCTCCTACAATGAGCAGTTCTTC.

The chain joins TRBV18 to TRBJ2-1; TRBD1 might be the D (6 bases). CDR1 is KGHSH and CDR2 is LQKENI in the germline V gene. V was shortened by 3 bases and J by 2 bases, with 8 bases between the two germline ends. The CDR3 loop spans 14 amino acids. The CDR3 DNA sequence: TGTGCCAGCTCACCGTGGACAGCCTACAATGAGCAGTTCTTC. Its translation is CASSPWTAYNEQFF.

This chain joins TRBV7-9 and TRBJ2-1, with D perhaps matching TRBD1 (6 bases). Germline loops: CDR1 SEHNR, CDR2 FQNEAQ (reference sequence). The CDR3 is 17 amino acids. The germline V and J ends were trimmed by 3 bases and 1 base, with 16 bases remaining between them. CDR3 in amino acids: CASSFTLGTLSYNEQFF. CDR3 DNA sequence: TGTGCCAGCAGCTTCACCCTCGGGACATTATCCTACAATGAGCAGTTCTTC.

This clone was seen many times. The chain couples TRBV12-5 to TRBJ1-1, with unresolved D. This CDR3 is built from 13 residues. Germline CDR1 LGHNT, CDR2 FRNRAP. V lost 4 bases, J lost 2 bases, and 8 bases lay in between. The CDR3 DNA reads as TGTGCTAGTGGTTCCCTTCCCAACACTGAAGCTTTCTTT. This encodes CASGSLPNTEAFF.

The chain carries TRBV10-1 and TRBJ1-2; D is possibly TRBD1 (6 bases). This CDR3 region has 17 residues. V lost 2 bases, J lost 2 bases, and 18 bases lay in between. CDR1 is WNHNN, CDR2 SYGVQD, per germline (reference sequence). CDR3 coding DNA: TGCGCCAGCAGTGAGACCCGACAGGTCGGAGCGAACTATGGCTACACCTTC. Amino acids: CASSETRQVGANYGYTF.

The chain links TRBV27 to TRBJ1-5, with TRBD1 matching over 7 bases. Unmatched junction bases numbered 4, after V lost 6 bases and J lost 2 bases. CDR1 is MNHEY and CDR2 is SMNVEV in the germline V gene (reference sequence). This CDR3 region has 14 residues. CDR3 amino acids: CASSGTEGNQPQHF. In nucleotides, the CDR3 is TGTGCCAGCAGCGGGACAGAAGGCAATCAGCCCCAGCATTTT.

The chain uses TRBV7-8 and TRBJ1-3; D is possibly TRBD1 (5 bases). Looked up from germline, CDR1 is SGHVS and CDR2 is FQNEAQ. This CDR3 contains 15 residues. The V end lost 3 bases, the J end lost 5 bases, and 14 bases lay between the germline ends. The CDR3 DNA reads TGTGCCAGCAGCTTGGGACGGGTTTTGAGAAACACCATATATTTT. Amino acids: CASSLGRVLRNTIYF.

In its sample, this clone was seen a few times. Here the CDR3 DNA reads TGTGCCAGCAGTTTATACAGGGGCCAAGAGACCCAGTACTTC. Its translation is CASSLYRGQETQYF. V and J are TRBV27 and TRBJ2-5, with 7 bases identical to TRBD1. In germline, CDR1 is MNHEY, CDR2 SMNVEV (reference sequence). There are 14 residues in the CDR3. Trimming at V came to 1 base and at J to 1 base, leaving 0 bases not matched to a gene.

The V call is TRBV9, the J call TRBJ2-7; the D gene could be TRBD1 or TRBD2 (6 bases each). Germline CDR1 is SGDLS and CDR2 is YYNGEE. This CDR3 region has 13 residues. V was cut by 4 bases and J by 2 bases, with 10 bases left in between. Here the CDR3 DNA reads TGTGCCAGCAGCCCGGGGGCTGCCTACGAGCAGTACTTC. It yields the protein CASSPGAAYEQYF. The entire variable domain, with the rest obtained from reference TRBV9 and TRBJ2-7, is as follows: DSGVTQTPKHLITATGQRVTLRCSPRSGDLSVYWYQQSLDQGLQFLIQYYNGEERAKGNILERFSAQQFPDLHSELNLSSLELGDSALYFCASSPGAAYEQYFGPGTRLTVT.

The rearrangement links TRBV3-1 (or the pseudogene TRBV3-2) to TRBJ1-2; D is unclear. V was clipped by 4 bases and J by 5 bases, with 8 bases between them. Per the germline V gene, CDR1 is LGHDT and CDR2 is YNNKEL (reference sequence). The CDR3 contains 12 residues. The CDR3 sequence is CASSLTRYGYTF. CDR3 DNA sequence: TGTGCCAGCAGCCTCACACGGTATGGCTACACCTTC.

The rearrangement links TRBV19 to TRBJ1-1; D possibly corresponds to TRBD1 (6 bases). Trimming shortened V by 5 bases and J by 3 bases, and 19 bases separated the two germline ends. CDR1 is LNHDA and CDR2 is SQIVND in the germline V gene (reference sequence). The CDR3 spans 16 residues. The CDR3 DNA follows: TGTGCCAGTAGTTCGCCCCTCGGGGGGCTGTACACTGAAGCTTTCTTT. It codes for CASSSPLGGLYTEAFF.

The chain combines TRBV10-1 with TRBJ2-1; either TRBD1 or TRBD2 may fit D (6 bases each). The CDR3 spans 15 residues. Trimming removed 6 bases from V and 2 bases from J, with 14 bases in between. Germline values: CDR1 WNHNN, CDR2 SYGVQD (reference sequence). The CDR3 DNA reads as TGCGCCAGCAGCCTCATGGGGGGCACCTACAATGAGCAGTTCTTC. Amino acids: CASSLMGGTYNEQFF.

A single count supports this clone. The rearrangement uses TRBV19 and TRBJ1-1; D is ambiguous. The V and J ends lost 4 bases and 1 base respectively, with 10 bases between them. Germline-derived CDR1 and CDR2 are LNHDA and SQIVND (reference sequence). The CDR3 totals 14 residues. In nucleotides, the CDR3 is TGTGCCAGTAGTAACCGGGTATCGAACACTGAAGCTTTCTTT. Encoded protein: CASSNRVSNTEAFF.